This passage covers 16 T cell receptor beta chains from one sample sequenced in a study of beta chain features in type 1 diabetes. These receptors have no known antigen. Sequenced material consisted of expressed TCRB transcripts (all of the isolated RNA was reverse transcribed). The assay was immunoSEQ multiplex PCR, and TCRdb's table has in-frame clones only and misses some. The profile shows about 650,000 clones, around an eighth of them singletons. Notes on the study in general: Among all four CD4+ subsets, Type 1 diabetes patients had TCRB CDR3s that were moderately but significantly shorter.

The specimen was naive CD4+ T cells from blood. These receptors were taken from a young man with type 1 diabetes.

This clone was picked up a small number of times. The same CDR3 also results from other DNA sequences found in this sample. V is TRBV5-1 and J is TRBJ2-1, with 7 bases fitting TRBD1. V shed 2 bases, J shed 0 bases, and the junction held 2 bases outside the gene matches. CDR1 is SGHRS and CDR2 is YFSETQ in the germline V gene. The CDR3 covers 15 residues. The CDR3 reads CASSLQGSSYNEQFF. The CDR3 nucleotides are TGCGCCAGCAGCTTACAGGGGAGCTCCTACAATGAGCAGTTCTTC.

This clone was detected only a few times. Germline is not matched at one junction end, which may reflect a read error. V gene TRBV10-3 combines with J gene TRBJ1-2; D gene uncertain. The germline CDR1 and CDR2 sequences are ENHRY and SYGVKD. The CDR3 loop spans 9 amino acids. As DNA, the CDR3 is TGCGCCGTCGGAGAGGCCTACACCTTC. It is translated as CAVGEAYTF.

This clone occurred a few times. The chain combines TRBV6-5 with TRBJ2-5; perhaps TRBD1 as D (6 bases). The CDR3 has 14 residues. Trimming removed 6 bases from V and 4 bases from J, with 15 bases in between. The germline CDR1 and CDR2 sequences are MNHEY and SVGAGI. The chain's CDR3 is CASSSGTLPETQYF. The CDR3 DNA reads TGTGCCAGCAGCTCCGGGACACTTCCAGAGACCCAGTACTTC.

Here the CDR3 reads CSAKGPGDTQYF. For the CDR3, the DNA is TGCAGCGCCAAAGGACCGGGGGATACGCAGTATTTT. This chain joins TRBV29-1 and TRBJ2-3, with D tentatively TRBD2 (5 bases). The CDR3 is 12 residues long. Germline V gene sequence: CDR1 SQVTM, CDR2 ANQGSEA. Trimming took off 7 bases at V and 6 bases at J, with 14 bases between the two ends.

This chain joins TRBV5-6 and TRBJ2-2; D may match TRBD1 or TRBD2 (5 bases each). CDR1 is SGHDT, CDR2 YYEEEE, per germline. V dropped 2 bases and J dropped 1 base, with 15 bases sitting between them. The CDR3 is 17 residues long. The CDR3, as DNA: TGTGCCAGCAGCTTCGATCGGGGCAGAGAGAACACCGGGGAGCTGTTTTTT. It specifies CASSFDRGRENTGELFF.

This clone was detected only a few times. This chain connects TRBV6-6 to TRBJ2-1; D is undetermined. This CDR3 is built from 13 residues. V lost 2 bases and J lost 3, with 5 bases in between. Germline assignment: CDR1 MNHNY and CDR2 SVGAGI (reference sequence). CDR3 sequence: CASSYPDYNEQFF. The DNA of the CDR3 is TGTGCCAGCAGTTACCCGGACTACAATGAGCAGTTCTTC.

This clone has only a few counts. J is TRBJ1-2 and V is TRBV2; 7 bases match TRBD1. Germline values: CDR1 SNHLY, CDR2 FYNNEI. The junction had 8 bases not matched to a gene; V was cut back by 5 bases and J by 14 bases. The CDR3 is 11 residues long. CDR3 DNA: TGTGCCAGCAGTAATGGACAGGAGGGGACCTTC. It specifies CASSNGQEGTF.

The rearrangement uses TRBV19 and TRBJ1-5; no firm D call. This CDR3 has 12 amino acids. V lost 5 bases to trimming and J lost 8 bases, with 10 bases between them. CDR1 and CDR2 from the germline V gene are LNHDA and SQIVND (reference sequence). The CDR3 loop is CASSSQSEPQHF. The CDR3 DNA sequence: TGTGCCAGTAGTTCCCAGTCGGAGCCCCAGCATTTT.

The rearrangement uses TRBV7-2 and TRBJ2-2, with TRBD2 matching over 13 bases. The CDR3 runs to 15 residues. Germline V CDR1 and CDR2: SGHTA, FQGNSA. V was clipped by 6 bases and J by 7 bases; unmatched bases: 5. CDR3 sequence (DNA): TGTGCCAGCAGACTAGCGGGGGGGCTAGTCGGGGAGCTGTTTTTT. It is translated as CASRLAGGLVGELFF.

This chain connects TRBV29-1 to TRBJ1-4, with D possibly TRBD1 on 6 matching bases. The germline gives CDR1 SQVTM, CDR2 ANQGSEA. This CDR3 comprises 12 residues. CDR3 coding DNA: TGCAGTGGGGGCCGGGGCCAAGAAAAACTGTTTTTT. This gives the protein CSGGRGQEKLFF.

This clone was seen only a few times. The chain employs TRBV7-9 and TRBJ1-5, with D possibly being TRBD1 (6 bases). V lost 5 bases and J 0 bases, leaving 11 bases between the germline ends. Germline CDR1 SEHNR, CDR2 FQNEAQ (reference sequence). The CDR3 runs to 15 residues. The CDR3 bases are TGTGCCAGCAGCCAGGGACACCCTAGCAATCAGCCCCAGCATTTT. It encodes CASSQGHPSNQPQHF.

The V and J genes are TRBV11-1 and TRBJ2-1, with D perhaps TRBD1 or TRBD2 (5 bases each). V lost 3 bases and J 6 bases, leaving 9 bases between the germline ends. The CDR3 length is 13 residues. CDR1 is SGHAT and CDR2 is FQDESV in the germline V gene (reference sequence). In DNA form, the CDR3 reads TGTGCCAGCAGCTTGGGACCCCTCAATGAGCAGTTCTTC. Amino acids: CASSLGPLNEQFF. The full variable domain, with the rest looked up from reference TRBV11-1 and TRBJ2-1, is EAEVAQSPRYKITEKSQAVAFWCDPISGHATLYWYRQILGQGPELLVQFQDESVVDDSQLPKDRFSAERLKGVDSTLKIQPAELGDSAMYLCASSLGPLNEQFFGPGTRLTVL.

The rearrangement links TRBV10-3 to TRBJ2-3, with TRBD2 matching 7 bases. Germline CDR1 and CDR2: ENHRY and SYGVKD. J gave up 3 bases and V 2 bases, and 8 bases lay outside the gene matches. There are 16 residues in the CDR3. The CDR3 bases are TGTGCCATCAGTGAGGGACGGGGGGAACCAACAGATACGCAGTATTTT. This sequence encodes CAISEGRGEPTDTQYF.

This clone was observed a few times. One end of the junction fails to match germline, which may point to a read error. The rearrangement links TRBV7-7 to TRBJ1-4; tentative D call: TRBD1 (5 bases). The germline CDR1 and CDR2 sequences are SSHAT and FNYEAQ (reference sequence). The CDR3 covers 13 residues. CDR3 DNA: TGTGCTAGCAGCTTTGGGCAGGGCGAAAAACTGTTTTTT. Encoded protein: CASSFGQGEKLFF. Full variable domain (missing parts from reference TRBV7-7 and TRBJ1-4): GAGVSQSPRYKVTKRGQDVTLRCDPISSHATLYWYQQALGQGPEFLTYFNYEAQPDKSGLPSDRFSAERPEGSISTLTIQRTEQRDSAMYRCASSFGQGEKLFFGSGTQLSVL.

The chain is built from TRBV5-8 and TRBJ2-5, with D unclear. Germline CDR1 SGHTS, CDR2 YDEGEE. Trimming pared 3 bases from V and 5 bases from J, leaving 5 bases between. The CDR3 runs 11 residues. CDR3 residues: CASSSIETQYF. The CDR3 nucleotides read TGTGCCAGCAGCTCCATTGAGACCCAGTACTTC.

The V call is TRBV7-9, the J call TRBJ1-1; a possible D gene is TRBD1 (6 bases). V lost 4 bases and J lost 1, with 7 bases in between. The CDR3 has 13 residues. Germline lookup yields CDR1 SEHNR and CDR2 FQNEAQ (reference sequence). The CDR3 DNA reads TGTGCCAGCAGCTCCAGGGGGAACACTGAAGCTTTCTTT. It specifies CASSSRGNTEAFF.